The present TCR beta chain was sequenced within a study of cytomegalovirus exposure and HLA in healthy donors. Whole-study context: When roughly 420 donors were genotyped, roughly 78% of them were found to fall in the Caucasian-associated ancestry cluster.

The CDR3 loop spans 14 amino acids. The germline gives CDR1 MNHEY, CDR2 SMNVEV (reference sequence). Trimming removed 6 bases from V and 8 bases from J; junction bases left unmatched: 10. Study conclusions and caveats: In an earlier analysis, most TCR beta V segments were productive about 87% or about 30% of the time. CMV serostatus was the sole immune exposure information available.

In the case of this clone: Antigen: not known.

60 Vbeta and 13 Jbeta primers were used in PCR. TCRdb's table, derived via immunoSEQ multiplex PCR, lists solely in-frame clones and lacks some. The data show approximately 110,000 clones, roughly 78% seen once. The TCR originated in a woman aged 40-49 years in good health and CMV-seronegative. Input material: PBMCs. This sequence joins TRBV27 and TRBJ2-1, with TRBD2 identical over 7 bases. The CDR3 DNA is TGTGCCAGCAGGGCGGGAGAGGTAGTCGATGAGCAGTTCTTC. Translation: CASRAGEVVDEQFF.